The 4 T cell receptor beta chains below all came from one sample that was sequenced in a study of cytomegalovirus exposure and HLA in healthy donors. The PCR used 60 Vbeta and 13 Jbeta primers. Produced via immunoSEQ multiplex PCR; TCRdb's table is partial and in-frame only. The sample shows roughly 110,000 clones, about 70% of them seen only once. Sequences were obtained from PBMCs. Receptors were obtained from a female donor in good health and CMV-seronegative.

This clone was seen a handful of times. The J gene is TRBJ2-3, the V gene TRBV5-1; 11 nucleotides align to TRBD2. In germline, CDR1 is SGHRS, CDR2 YFSETQ. The J segment lost 2 bases and the V segment lost 4 bases, leaving 6 bases of the junction unmatched. CDR3 length: 16 residues. The CDR3: CASSRTSGSITDTQYF. The CDR3 DNA is TGCGCCAGCAGCCGAACTAGCGGGAGTATCACAGATACGCAGTATTTT.

The chain has TRBV11-3 and TRBJ1-1; 7 nucleotides match TRBD1. Unmatched junction bases numbered 5, after V lost 6 bases and J lost 4 bases. The CDR3 has 13 amino acids. The germline gives CDR1 SGHNT, CDR2 YENEEA. The CDR3 nucleotides are TGTGCCAGCAGTTCTGACAGGGTCACTGAAGCTTTCTTT. It encodes CASSSDRVTEAFF. The full variable domain, in which reference TRBV11-3 and TRBJ1-1 provide the parts outside the CDR3, is EAGVVQSPRYKIIEKKQPVAFWCNPISGHNTLYWYLQNLGQGPELLIRYENEEAVDDSQLPKDRFSAERLKGVDSTLKIQPAELGDSAVYLCASSSDRVTEAFFGQGTRLTVV.

This chain joins TRBV4-2 and TRBJ2-5; a weak D match, TRBD1 (5 bases). Germline V gives CDR1 LGHNA, CDR2 YNFKEQ. CDR3 length: 16 residues. V lost 1 base and J 2 bases, leaving 14 bases between the germline ends. CDR3 nucleotides: TGTGCCAGCAGCCAAGTACGGCAGGGCCTACAAGAGACCCAGTACTTC. Protein: CASSQVRQGLQETQYF.

This chain links TRBV11-2 with TRBJ2-2, with TRBD2 identical over 11 bases. Trimming took 5 bases from V and 8 from J; bases not matched to a gene: 10. Per the germline V gene, CDR1 is SGHAT and CDR2 is FQNNGV. There are 16 residues in the CDR3. In DNA form, the CDR3 reads TGTGCCAGCAGCCTTACCCCGGGACTAGCGGATGGGGAGCTGTTTTTT. Translating gives CASSLTPGLADGELFF.